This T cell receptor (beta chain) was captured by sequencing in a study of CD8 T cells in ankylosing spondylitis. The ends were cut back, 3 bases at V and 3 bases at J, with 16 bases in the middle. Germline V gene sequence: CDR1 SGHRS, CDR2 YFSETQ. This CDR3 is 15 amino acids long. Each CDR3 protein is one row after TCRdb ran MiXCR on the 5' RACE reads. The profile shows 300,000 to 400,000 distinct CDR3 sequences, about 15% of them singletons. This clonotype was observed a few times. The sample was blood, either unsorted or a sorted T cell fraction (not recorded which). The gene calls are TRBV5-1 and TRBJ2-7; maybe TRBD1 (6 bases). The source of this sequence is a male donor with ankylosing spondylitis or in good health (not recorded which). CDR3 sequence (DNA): TGCGCCAGCAGCTCTCGGACAGATATAATCTACGAGCAGTACTTC. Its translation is CASSSRTDIIYEQYF.